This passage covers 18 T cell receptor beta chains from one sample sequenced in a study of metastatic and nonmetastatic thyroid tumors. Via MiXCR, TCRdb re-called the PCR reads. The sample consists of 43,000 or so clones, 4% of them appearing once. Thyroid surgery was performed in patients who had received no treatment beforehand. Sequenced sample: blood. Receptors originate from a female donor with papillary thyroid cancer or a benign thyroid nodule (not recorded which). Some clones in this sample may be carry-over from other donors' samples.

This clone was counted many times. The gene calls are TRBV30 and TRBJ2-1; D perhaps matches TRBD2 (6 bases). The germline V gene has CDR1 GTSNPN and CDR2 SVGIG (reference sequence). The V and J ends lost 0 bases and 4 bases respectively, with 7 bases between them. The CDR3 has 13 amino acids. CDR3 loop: CAWSVREYNEQFF. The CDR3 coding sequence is TGTGCCTGGAGTGTACGGGAGTACAATGAGCAGTTCTTC.

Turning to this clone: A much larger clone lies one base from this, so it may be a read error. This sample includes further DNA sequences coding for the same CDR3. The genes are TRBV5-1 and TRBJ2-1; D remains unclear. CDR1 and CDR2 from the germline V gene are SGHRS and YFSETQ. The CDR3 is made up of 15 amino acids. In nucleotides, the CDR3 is TGCGCCAGCAGCCCCGGTTCAAGGGCCTGGAATGAGCAGTTCTTT. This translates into CASSPGSRAWNEQFF. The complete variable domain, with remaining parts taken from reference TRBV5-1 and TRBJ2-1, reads KAGVTQTPRYLIKTRGQQVTLSCSPISGHRSVSWYQQTPGQGLQFLFEYFSETQRNKGNFPGRFSGRQFSNSRSEMNVSTLELGDSALYLCASSPGSRAWNEQFFGPGTRLTVL.

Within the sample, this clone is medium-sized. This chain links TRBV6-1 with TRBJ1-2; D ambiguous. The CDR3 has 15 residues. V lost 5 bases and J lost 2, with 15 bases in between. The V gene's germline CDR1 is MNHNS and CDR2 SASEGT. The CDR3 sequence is CASSSSGFSNYGYTF. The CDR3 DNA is TGTGCCAGCAGTTCCTCGGGGTTTTCAAACTATGGCTACACCTTC.

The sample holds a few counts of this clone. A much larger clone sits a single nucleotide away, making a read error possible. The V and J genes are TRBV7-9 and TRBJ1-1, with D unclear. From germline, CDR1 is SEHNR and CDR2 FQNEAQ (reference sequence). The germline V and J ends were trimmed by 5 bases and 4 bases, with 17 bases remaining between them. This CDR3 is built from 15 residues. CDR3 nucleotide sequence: TGTGCCAGCAGCCCACCAGTACGGAAGAGCACTGAAGCTTTCTTT. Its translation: CASSPPVRKSTEAFF.

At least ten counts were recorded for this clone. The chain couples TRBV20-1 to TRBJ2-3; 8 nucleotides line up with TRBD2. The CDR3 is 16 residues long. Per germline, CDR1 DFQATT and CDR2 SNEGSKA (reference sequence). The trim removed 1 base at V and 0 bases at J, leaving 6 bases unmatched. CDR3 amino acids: CSARGLLADSTDTQYF. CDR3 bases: TGCAGTGCTAGAGGCCTACTAGCGGATAGCACAGATACGCAGTATTTT.

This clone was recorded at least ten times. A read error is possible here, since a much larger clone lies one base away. The CDR3 protein is CSARTGRASNQPQHF. In DNA form, the CDR3 reads TGCAGTGCTAGGACGGGTCGGGCTAGCAATCAGCCCCAGCATTTT. The chain has TRBV20-1 and TRBJ1-5, with no clear D. CDR1 and CDR2 from the germline V gene are DFQATT and SNEGSKA (reference sequence). Trimming took 3 bases from V and 0 from J, leaving 12 bases between them. The CDR3 consists of 15 residues.

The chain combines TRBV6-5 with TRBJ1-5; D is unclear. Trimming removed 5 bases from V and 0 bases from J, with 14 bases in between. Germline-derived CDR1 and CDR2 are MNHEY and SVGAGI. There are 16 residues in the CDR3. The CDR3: CASSLRGGDSNQPQHF. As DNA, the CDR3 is TGTGCCAGCAGTCTACGGGGAGGAGATAGCAATCAGCCCCAGCATTTT.

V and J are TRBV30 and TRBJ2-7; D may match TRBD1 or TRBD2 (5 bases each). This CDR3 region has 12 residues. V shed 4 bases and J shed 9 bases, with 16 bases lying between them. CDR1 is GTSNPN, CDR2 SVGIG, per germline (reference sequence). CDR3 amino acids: CAWTPGPGRQYF. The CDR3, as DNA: TGTGCCTGGACCCCAGGGCCAGGGAGGCAGTACTTC.

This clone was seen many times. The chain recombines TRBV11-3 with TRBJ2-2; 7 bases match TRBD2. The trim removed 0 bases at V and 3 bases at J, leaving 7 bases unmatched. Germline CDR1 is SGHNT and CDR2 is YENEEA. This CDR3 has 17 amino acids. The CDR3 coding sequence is TGTGCCAGCAGCTTAGAAGCGGGATGGTCTCACACCGGGGAGCTGTTTTTT. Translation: CASSLEAGWSHTGELFF.

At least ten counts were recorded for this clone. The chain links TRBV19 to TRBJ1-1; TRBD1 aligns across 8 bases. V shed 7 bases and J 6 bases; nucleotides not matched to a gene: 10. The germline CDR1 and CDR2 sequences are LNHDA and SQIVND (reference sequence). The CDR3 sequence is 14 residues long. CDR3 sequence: CASKAGQGFAEAFF. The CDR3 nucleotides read TGTGCCAGTAAAGCCGGACAGGGTTTCGCTGAAGCTTTCTTT.

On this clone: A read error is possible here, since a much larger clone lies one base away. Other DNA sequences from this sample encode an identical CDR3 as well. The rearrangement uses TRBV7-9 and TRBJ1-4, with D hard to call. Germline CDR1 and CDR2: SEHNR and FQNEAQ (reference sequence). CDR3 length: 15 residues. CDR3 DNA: TGTGCCAGCAGCTTTGGTCGAGCTGCTAACGAAAAACTGTTTTTT. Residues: CASSFGRAANEKLFF.

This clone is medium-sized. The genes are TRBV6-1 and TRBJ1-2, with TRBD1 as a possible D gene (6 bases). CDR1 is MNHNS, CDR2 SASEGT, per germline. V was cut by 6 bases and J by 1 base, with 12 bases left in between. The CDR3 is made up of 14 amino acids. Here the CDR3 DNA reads TGTGCCAGCAGCCGTAGGACAGATAACTATGGCTACACCTTC. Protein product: CASSRRTDNYGYTF.

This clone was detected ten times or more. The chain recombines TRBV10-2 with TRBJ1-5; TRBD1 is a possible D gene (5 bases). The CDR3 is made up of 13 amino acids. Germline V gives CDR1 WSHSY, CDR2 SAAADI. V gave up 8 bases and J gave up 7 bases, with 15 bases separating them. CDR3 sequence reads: CASSLGQGQPQHF. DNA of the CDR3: TGCGCCAGCTCCCTAGGGCAGGGACAGCCCCAGCATTTT.

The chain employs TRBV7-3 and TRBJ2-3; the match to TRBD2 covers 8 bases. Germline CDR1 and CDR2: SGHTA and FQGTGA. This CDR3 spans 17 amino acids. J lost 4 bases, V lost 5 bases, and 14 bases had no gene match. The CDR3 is CASSTPSTGGGPDTQYF. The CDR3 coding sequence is TGTGCCAGCAGCACCCCTTCAACGGGAGGGGGTCCAGATACGCAGTATTTT.

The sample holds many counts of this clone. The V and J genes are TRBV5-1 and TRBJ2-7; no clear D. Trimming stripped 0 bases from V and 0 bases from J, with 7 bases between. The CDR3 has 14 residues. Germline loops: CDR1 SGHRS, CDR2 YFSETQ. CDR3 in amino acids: CASSLAGFSYEQYF. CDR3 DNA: TGCGCCAGCAGCTTGGCGGGCTTCTCCTACGAGCAGTACTTC.

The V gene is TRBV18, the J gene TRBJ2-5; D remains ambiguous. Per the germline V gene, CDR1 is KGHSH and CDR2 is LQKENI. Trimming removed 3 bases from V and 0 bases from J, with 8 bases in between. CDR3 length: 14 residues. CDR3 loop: CASSPSANQETQYF. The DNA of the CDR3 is TGTGCCAGCTCACCTTCGGCCAACCAAGAGACCCAGTACTTC.

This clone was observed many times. Here the CDR3 reads CASSSSGTSGRGEQFF. CDR3 nucleotide sequence: TGTGCCAGCAGCTCCTCCGGGACTAGCGGGAGGGGTGAGCAGTTCTTC. This chain links TRBV5-5 with TRBJ2-1, with 16 bases aligning to TRBD2. CDR3 length equals 16 residues. Germline-derived CDR1 and CDR2 are SGHKS and YYEKEE (reference sequence). V gave up 3 bases and J gave up 9 bases; unmatched junction bases: 6. The full variable domain, rest sourced from reference TRBV5-5 and TRBJ2-1, is DAGVTQSPTHLIKTRGQQVTLRCSPISGHKSVSWYQQVLGQGPQFIFQYYEKEERGRGNFPDRFSARQFPNYSSELNVNALLLGDSALYLCASSSSGTSGRGEQFFGPGTRLTVL.

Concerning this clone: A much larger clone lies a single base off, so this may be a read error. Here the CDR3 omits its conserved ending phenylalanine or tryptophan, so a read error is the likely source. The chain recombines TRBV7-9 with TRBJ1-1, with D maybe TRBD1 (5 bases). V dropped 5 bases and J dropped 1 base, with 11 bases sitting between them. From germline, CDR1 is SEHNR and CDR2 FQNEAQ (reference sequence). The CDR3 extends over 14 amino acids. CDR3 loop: CASSLGLPNTEAFL. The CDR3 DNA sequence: TGTGCCAGCAGCCTGGGACTCCCGAACACTGAAGCTTTCCTT.